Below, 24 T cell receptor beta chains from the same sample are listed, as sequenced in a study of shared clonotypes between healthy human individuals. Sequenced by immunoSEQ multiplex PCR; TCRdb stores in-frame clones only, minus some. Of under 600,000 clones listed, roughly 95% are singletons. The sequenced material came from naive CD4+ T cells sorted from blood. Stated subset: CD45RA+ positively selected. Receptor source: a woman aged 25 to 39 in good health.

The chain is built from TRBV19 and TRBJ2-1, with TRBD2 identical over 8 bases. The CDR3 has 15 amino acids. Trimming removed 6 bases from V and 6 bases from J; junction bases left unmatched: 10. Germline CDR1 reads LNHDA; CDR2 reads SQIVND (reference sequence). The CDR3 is CASRGAGRAVNEQFF. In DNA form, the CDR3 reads TGTGCCAGTAGGGGGGCCGGGAGGGCTGTCAATGAGCAGTTCTTC.

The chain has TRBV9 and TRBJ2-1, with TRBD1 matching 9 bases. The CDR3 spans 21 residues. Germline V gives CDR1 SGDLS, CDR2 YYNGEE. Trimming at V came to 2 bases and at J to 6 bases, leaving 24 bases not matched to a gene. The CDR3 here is CASSVIGGQGNLFGSLNEQFF. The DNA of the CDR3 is TGTGCCAGCAGCGTTATCGGAGGACAGGGGAATTTGTTCGGGAGTCTCAATGAGCAGTTCTTC.

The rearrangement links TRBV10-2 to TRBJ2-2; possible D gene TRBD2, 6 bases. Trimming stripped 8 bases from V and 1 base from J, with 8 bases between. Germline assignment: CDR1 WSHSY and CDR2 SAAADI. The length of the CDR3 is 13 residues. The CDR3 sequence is CASGTGNTGELFF. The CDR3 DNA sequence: TGCGCCAGCGGGACTGGGAACACCGGGGAGCTGTTTTTT.

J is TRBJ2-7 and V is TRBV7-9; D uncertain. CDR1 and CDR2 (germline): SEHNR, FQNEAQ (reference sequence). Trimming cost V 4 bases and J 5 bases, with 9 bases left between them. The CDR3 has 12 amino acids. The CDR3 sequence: CASSSAGHEQYF. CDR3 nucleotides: TGTGCCAGCAGCTCGGCAGGCCACGAGCAGTACTTC.

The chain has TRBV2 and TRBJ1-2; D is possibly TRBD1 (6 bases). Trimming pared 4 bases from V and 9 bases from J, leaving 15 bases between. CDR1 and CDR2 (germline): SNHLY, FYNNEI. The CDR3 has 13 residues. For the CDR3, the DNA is TGTGCCAGCAGTGTTGGGGGCGCGGGCCGCTACACCTTC. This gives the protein CASSVGGAGRYTF.

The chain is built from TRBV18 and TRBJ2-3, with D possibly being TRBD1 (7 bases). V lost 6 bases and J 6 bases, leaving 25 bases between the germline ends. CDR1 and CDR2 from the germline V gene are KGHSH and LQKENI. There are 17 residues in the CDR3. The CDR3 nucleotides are TGTGCCAGCTCCCTACCTCGACAGGGTAGGGGGGATGATACGCAGTATTTT. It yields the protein CASSLPRQGRGDDTQYF.

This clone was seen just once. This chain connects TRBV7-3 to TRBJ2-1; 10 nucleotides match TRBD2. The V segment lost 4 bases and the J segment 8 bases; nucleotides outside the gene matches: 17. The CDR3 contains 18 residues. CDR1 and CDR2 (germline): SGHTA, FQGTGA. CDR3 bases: TGTGCCAGCAGCTCCCTTCCTTCTCTAGCGGGAGAGGGTCATGAGCAGTTCTTC. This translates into CASSSLPSLAGEGHEQFF.

The chain's CDR3 is CASSFHPGQNMNTEAFF. The CDR3 nucleotides read TGCGCCAGCAGCTTCCACCCGGGACAGAACATGAACACTGAAGCTTTCTTT. The V and J genes are TRBV5-1 and TRBJ1-1, with 7 bases lining up with TRBD1. The trim removed 2 bases at V and 0 bases at J, leaving 10 bases unmatched. The CDR3 spans 17 residues. Germline CDR1 SGHRS, CDR2 YFSETQ.

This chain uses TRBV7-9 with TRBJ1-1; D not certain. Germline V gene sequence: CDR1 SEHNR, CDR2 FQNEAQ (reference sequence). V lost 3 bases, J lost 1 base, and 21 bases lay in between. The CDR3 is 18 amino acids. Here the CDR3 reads CASSFAWEVLQENTEAFF. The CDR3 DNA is TGTGCCAGCAGCTTTGCTTGGGAAGTGCTCCAGGAGAACACTGAAGCTTTCTTT.

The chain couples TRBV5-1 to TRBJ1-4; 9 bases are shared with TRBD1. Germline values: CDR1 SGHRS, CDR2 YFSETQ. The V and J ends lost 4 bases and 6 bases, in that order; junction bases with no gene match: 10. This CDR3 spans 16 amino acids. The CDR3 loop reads CASSVTGGTGYEKLFF. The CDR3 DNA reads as TGCGCCAGCAGCGTTACCGGTGGGACAGGGTATGAAAAACTGTTTTTT.

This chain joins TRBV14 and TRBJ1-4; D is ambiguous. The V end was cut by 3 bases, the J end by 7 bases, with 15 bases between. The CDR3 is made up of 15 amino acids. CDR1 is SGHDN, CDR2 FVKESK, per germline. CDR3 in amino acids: CASSHSFRDPEKLFF. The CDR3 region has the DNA TGTGCCAGCAGCCACTCGTTTAGGGATCCTGAAAAACTGTTTTTT. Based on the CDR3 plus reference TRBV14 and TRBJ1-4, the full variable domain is EAGVTQFPSHSVIEKGQTVTLRCDPISGHDNLYWYRRVMGKEIKFLLHFVKESKQDESGMPNNRFLAERTGGTYSTLKVQPAELEDSGVYFCASSHSFRDPEKLFFGSGTQLSVL.

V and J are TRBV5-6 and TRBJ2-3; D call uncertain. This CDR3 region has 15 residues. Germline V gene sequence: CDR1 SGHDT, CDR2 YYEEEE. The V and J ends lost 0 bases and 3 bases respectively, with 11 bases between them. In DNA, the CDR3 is TGTGCCAGCAGCTTGGAGGCTTCTAGAACAGATACGCAGTATTTT. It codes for CASSLEASRTDTQYF.

CDR3 sequence: CASSLGDSLNEKLFF. CDR3 in DNA: TGCGCCAGCAGCTTGGGGGACAGCCTAAATGAAAAACTGTTTTTT. The gene calls are TRBV5-1 and TRBJ1-4; TRBD1 matches 7 bases. V shed 0 bases, J shed 5 bases, and the junction held 4 bases outside the gene matches. This CDR3 region has 15 residues. CDR1 is SGHRS, CDR2 YFSETQ, per germline. The full variable domain, rest sourced from reference TRBV5-1 and TRBJ1-4, is KAGVTQTPRYLIKTRGQQVTLSCSPISGHRSVSWYQQTPGQGLQFLFEYFSETQRNKGNFPGRFSGRQFSNSRSEMNVSTLELGDSALYLCASSLGDSLNEKLFFGSGTQLSVL.

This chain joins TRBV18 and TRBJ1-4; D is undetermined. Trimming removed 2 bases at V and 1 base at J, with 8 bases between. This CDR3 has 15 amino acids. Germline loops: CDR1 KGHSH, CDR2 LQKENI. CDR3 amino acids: CASSPFHETNEKLFF. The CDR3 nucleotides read TGTGCCAGCTCACCATTTCACGAAACTAATGAAAAACTGTTTTTT.

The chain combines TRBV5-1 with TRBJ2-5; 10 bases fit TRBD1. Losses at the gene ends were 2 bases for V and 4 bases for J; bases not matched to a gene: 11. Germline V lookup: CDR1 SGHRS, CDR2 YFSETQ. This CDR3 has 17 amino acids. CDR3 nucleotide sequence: TGCGCCAGCAGCTTTACCCCGGGACAGGGGAACGGAGAGACCCAGTACTTC. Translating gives CASSFTPGQGNGETQYF. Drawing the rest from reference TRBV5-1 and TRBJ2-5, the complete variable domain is KAGVTQTPRYLIKTRGQQVTLSCSPISGHRSVSWYQQTPGQGLQFLFEYFSETQRNKGNFPGRFSGRQFSNSRSEMNVSTLELGDSALYLCASSFTPGQGNGETQYFGPGTRLLVL.

CDR3 nucleotides: TGTGCCAGCGGCCCTGGGCAGGGGAGCGGCTATGGCTACACCTTC. It yields the protein CASGPGQGSGYGYTF. The J gene is TRBJ1-2, the V gene TRBV27, with a tentative D call TRBD1 (6 bases). The CDR3 runs to 15 residues. V gave up 8 bases and J gave up 4 bases, with 20 bases separating them. In germline, CDR1 is MNHEY, CDR2 SMNVEV (reference sequence).

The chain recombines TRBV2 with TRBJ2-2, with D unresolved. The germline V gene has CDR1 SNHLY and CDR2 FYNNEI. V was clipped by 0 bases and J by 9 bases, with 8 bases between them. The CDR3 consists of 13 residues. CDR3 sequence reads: CASSEAQFRELFF. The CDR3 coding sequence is TGTGCCAGCAGTGAAGCACAGTTTAGGGAGCTGTTTTTT.

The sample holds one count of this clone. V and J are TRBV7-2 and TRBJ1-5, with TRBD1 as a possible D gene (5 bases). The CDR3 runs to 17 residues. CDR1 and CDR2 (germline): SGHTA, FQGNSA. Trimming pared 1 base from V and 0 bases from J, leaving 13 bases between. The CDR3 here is CASSLVGGGYSNQPQHF. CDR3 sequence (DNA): TGTGCCAGCAGCTTAGTTGGGGGGGGATATAGCAATCAGCCCCAGCATTTT.

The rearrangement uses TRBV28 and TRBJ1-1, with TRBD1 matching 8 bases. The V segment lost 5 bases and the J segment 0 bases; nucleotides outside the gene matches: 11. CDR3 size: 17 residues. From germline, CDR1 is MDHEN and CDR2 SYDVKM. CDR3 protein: CASSRLQGVGMNTEAFF. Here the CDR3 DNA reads TGTGCCAGCAGTCGATTACAGGGGGTTGGGATGAACACTGAAGCTTTCTTT.

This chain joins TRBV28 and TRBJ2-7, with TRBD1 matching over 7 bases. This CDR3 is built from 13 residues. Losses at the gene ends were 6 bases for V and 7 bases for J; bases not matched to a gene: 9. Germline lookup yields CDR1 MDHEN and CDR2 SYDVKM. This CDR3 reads CASRRTGAQEQYF. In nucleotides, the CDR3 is TGTGCCAGCAGAAGGACAGGAGCCCAGGAGCAGTACTTC.

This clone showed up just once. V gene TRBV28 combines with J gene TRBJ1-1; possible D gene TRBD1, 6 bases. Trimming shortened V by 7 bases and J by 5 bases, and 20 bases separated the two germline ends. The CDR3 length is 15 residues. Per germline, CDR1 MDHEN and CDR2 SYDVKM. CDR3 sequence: CASNSARGARTEAFF. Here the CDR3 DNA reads TGTGCCAGCAATTCCGCCCGGGGGGCGCGTACTGAAGCTTTCTTT.

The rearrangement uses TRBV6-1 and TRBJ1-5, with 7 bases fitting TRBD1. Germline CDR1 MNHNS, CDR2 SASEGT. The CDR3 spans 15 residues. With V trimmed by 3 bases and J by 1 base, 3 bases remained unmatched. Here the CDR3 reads CASSDTQGSNQPQHF. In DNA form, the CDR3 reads TGTGCCAGCAGTGACACACAGGGGAGCAATCAGCCCCAGCATTTT.

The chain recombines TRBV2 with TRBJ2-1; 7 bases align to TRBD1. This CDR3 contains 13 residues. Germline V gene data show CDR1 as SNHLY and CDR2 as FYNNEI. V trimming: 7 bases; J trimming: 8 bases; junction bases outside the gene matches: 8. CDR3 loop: CASTPTGFYEQFF. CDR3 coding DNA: TGTGCCAGCACACCGACAGGGTTCTATGAGCAGTTCTTC.

The CDR3 DNA reads as TGTGCCAGCAGCTTATCTGAGTTCGCAGATACGCAGTATTTT. It encodes CASSLSEFADTQYF. V and J are TRBV7-9 and TRBJ2-3; D is uncertain. Trimming cost V 2 bases and J 4 bases, with 10 bases left between them. The CDR3 has 14 residues. Per the germline V gene, CDR1 is SEHNR and CDR2 is FQNEAQ (reference sequence).